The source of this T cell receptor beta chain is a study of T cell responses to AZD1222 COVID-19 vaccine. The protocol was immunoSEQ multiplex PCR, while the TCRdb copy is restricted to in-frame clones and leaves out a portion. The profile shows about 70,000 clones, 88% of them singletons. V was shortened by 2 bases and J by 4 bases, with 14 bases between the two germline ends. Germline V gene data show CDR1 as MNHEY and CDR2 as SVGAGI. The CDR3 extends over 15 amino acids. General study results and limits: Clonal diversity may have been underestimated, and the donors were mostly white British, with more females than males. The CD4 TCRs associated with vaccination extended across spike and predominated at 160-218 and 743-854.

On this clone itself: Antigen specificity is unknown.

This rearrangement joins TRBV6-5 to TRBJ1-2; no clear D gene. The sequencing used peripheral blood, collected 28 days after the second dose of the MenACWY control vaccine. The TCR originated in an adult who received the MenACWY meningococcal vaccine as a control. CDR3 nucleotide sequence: TGTGCCAGCAGTTACGCCAACTCCGCCCGCTATGGCTACACCTTC. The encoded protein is CASSYANSARYGYTF.